Included here is one T cell receptor beta chain sequence, with context. This sample is drawn from a study of T cells in localized non-small cell lung cancer. Some clones are missing from TCRdb's copy, which holds only in-frame ones; the method was immunoSEQ multiplex PCR. This table holds more than 20,000 clones, over 65% found once. V was shortened by 3 bases and J by 1 base, with 15 bases between the two germline ends. The CDR3 loop spans 16 amino acids. Germline loops: CDR1 SEHNR, CDR2 FQNEAQ (reference sequence). This TCR was recovered from a woman aged 40-69 years with stage II squamous cell lung carcinoma. The source material was PBMCs, sampled before any cancer treatment. The chain joins TRBV7-9 to TRBJ2-5; D gene unclear. CDR3 in amino acids: CASSFGRYATQETQYF. The CDR3 region has the DNA TGTGCCAGCAGCTTTGGGCGGTACGCGACCCAAGAGACCCAGTACTTC.